This TCR beta chain was obtained from a study of cytomegalovirus exposure and HLA in healthy donors. Those who donated were healthy bone marrow donors. Study-wide findings and caveats: Later, an analysis found that common viral pathogens appeared to be linked with several of the most significant clusters.

This CDR3 is built from 11 residues. V was cut by 6 bases and J by 6 bases, with 8 bases left in between. Germline values: CDR1 DFQATT, CDR2 SNEGSKA (reference sequence). Turning to this clone: Antigen unknown.

Researchers ran the PCR with 60 Vbeta and 13 Jbeta primers. Sequencing used immunoSEQ multiplex PCR; TCRdb keeps in-frame clones, though not all of them. The sample lists approximately 160,000 clones, about four fifths seen once, with about 0.77% in the top ten. This chain joins TRBV20-1 and TRBJ1-4; D uncertain. The sequencing input was PBMCs. The sequence was obtained from a young woman in good health and CMV-seronegative. CDR3 in amino acids: CSAGTDEKLFF. In DNA form, the CDR3 reads TGCAGTGCCGGTACGGATGAAAAACTGTTTTTT.